The rows below give T cell receptor beta chains drawn from one sample of a study of shared clonotypes between healthy human individuals. Profiled with immunoSEQ multiplex PCR; TCRdb holds only in-frame clones, not every one. The sample records about 2.3 million clones, 85% to 95% being singletons. The specimen was naive CD4+ T cells from PBMCs. These TCRs come from a man aged 18 to 29 in good health. Some clones in this sample may be carry-over from other donors' samples. Both conserved end residues are part of each CDR3. Fields, in order: clone size, J gene, V gene, D gene, CDR3 DNA, CDR3 protein. The D gene is left open where the match is weak. A clone size is listed for some rows: how often the clone was seen (once, few, many), or a class if it is expanded.

clone_size: .; j_call: TRBJ2-7; v_call: TRBV12-5; d_call: .; cdr3_nt: TGTGCTAGTGGTTTGATGGGCAGCTACGAGCAGTACTTC; cdr3_aa: CASGLMGSYEQYF
clone_size: .; j_call: TRBJ1-5; v_call: TRBV7-6; d_call: .; cdr3_nt: TGTGCCAGCAGCTTAAGCGTAGGGTGGACAGCCGGGAGGCCCCAGCATTTT; cdr3_aa: CASSLSVGWTAGRPQHF
clone_size: .; j_call: TRBJ2-1; v_call: TRBV9; d_call: .; cdr3_nt: TGTGCCAGCAGCGTAGCGGGGCTCTACAATGAGCAGTTCTTC; cdr3_aa: CASSVAGLYNEQFF
clone_size: .; j_call: TRBJ1-1; v_call: TRBV4-1; d_call: .; cdr3_nt: TGCGCCAGCAGCCAAGATGCGACTAGAGGAGTCACTGAAGCTTTCTTT; cdr3_aa: CASSQDATRGVTEAFF
clone_size: once; j_call: TRBJ2-7; v_call: TRBV7-2; d_call: .; cdr3_nt: TGTGCCAGCAGCATCACCCCATACGAGCAGTACTTC; cdr3_aa: CASSITPYEQYF
clone_size: .; j_call: TRBJ2-7; v_call: TRBV18; d_call: TRBD2; cdr3_nt: TGTGCCAGCTCACCTACTAGCGGGGGACCGGACGAGCAGTACTTC; cdr3_aa: CASSPTSGGPDEQYF
clone_size: few; j_call: TRBJ1-2; v_call: TRBV10-3; d_call: .; cdr3_nt: TGTGCCATCAGTGAGACAGACTGGGGCTACACCTTC; cdr3_aa: CAISETDWGYTF
clone_size: .; j_call: TRBJ1-2; v_call: TRBV25-1; d_call: .; cdr3_nt: TGTGCCAGCAGTTCCCGCGACCCTTCTTGGGGCTACACCTTC; cdr3_aa: CASSSRDPSWGYTF
clone_size: .; j_call: TRBJ2-3; v_call: TRBV30; d_call: TRBD2; cdr3_nt: TGTGCCTGGAGATGGACGGGAGGGGTAGATACGCAGTATTTT; cdr3_aa: CAWRWTGGVDTQYF
clone_size: .; j_call: TRBJ2-1; v_call: TRBV27; d_call: TRBD2; cdr3_nt: TGTGCCAGCAGATCTGGGACTAGCAGAACAAATGAGCAGTTCTTC; cdr3_aa: CASRSGTSRTNEQFF
clone_size: .; j_call: TRBJ2-3; v_call: TRBV5-1; d_call: .; cdr3_nt: TGCGCCAGCAGCTTGCGCCGCGGAGGGGGTACAGATACGCAGTATTTT; cdr3_aa: CASSLRRGGGTDTQYF
clone_size: few; j_call: TRBJ1-1; v_call: TRBV28; d_call: .; cdr3_nt: TGTGCCAGCAGTCGGGGCACTGAAGCTTTCTTT; cdr3_aa: CASSRGTEAFF
clone_size: .; j_call: TRBJ1-2; v_call: TRBV27; d_call: .; cdr3_nt: TGTGCCAGCAGTTTCCGCGGGGCCTATGGCTACACCTTC; cdr3_aa: CASSFRGAYGYTF
clone_size: once; j_call: TRBJ2-2; v_call: TRBV21-1; d_call: .; cdr3_nt: TGTGCCAGCAGCTCGTCGACGGACGGGGAGCTGTTTTTT; cdr3_aa: CASSSSTDGELFF
clone_size: .; j_call: TRBJ2-6; v_call: TRBV28; d_call: .; cdr3_nt: TGTGCCAGCAGCTCTCGGTGGTCCGGGGCCAACGTCCTGACTTTC; cdr3_aa: CASSSRWSGANVLTF
clone_size: .; j_call: TRBJ1-2; v_call: TRBV10-3; d_call: TRBD1; cdr3_nt: TGTGCCATCAGTGAGACGAGACAGGGACCCCCTAACTATGGCTACACCTTC; cdr3_aa: CAISETRQGPPNYGYTF
clone_size: .; j_call: TRBJ1-1; v_call: TRBV6-5; d_call: .; cdr3_nt: TGTGCCAGCAGTTCGTCAGGAAACCTAAACACTGAAGCTTTCTTT; cdr3_aa: CASSSSGNLNTEAFF
clone_size: once; j_call: TRBJ1-2; v_call: TRBV28; d_call: .; cdr3_nt: TGTGCCAGCAGTACCGGGCCTTATGGCTACACCTTC; cdr3_aa: CASSTGPYGYTF
clone_size: .; j_call: TRBJ2-2; v_call: TRBV9; d_call: .; cdr3_nt: TGTGCCAGCAGCGTAGTAATCCAGGCTGGTCAAACCGGGGAGCTGTTTTTT; cdr3_aa: CASSVVIQAGQTGELFF
clone_size: .; j_call: TRBJ1-1; v_call: TRBV6-1; d_call: .; cdr3_nt: TGTGCCAGCAGTGAAGCGTATGACAGGGAAGCTTTCTTT; cdr3_aa: CASSEAYDREAFF
clone_size: .; j_call: TRBJ1-1; v_call: TRBV14; d_call: .; cdr3_nt: TGTGCCAGCAGCCAGAAACACCGTTTGGCTGAAGCTTTCTTT; cdr3_aa: CASSQKHRLAEAFF
clone_size: .; j_call: TRBJ2-5; v_call: TRBV5-5; d_call: .; cdr3_nt: TGTGCCAGCAGCTTGGTACAGCGGCCCACCCAAGAGACCCAGTACTTC; cdr3_aa: CASSLVQRPTQETQYF
clone_size: once; j_call: TRBJ2-5; v_call: TRBV28; d_call: .; cdr3_nt: TGTGCCAGCATCCCTCCCCCGGGCAGGCGACCTTACCAAGAGACCCAGTACTTC; cdr3_aa: CASIPPPGRRPYQETQYF
clone_size: .; j_call: TRBJ1-6; v_call: TRBV7-9; d_call: .; cdr3_nt: TGTGCCAGCAGCCCCACCCCTGACCAGGGCGGTTCACCCCTCCACTTT; cdr3_aa: CASSPTPDQGGSPLHF
clone_size: .; j_call: TRBJ2-7; v_call: TRBV6-1; d_call: .; cdr3_nt: TGTGCCAGCAGTGAAAGTGGGTCATCCTACGAGCAGTACTTC; cdr3_aa: CASSESGSSYEQYF
clone_size: .; j_call: TRBJ1-6; v_call: TRBV11-2; d_call: .; cdr3_nt: TGTGCCAGCAGCTTAGACAGGGAAAATTCACCCCTCCACTTT; cdr3_aa: CASSLDRENSPLHF
clone_size: .; j_call: TRBJ2-5; v_call: TRBV10-2; d_call: .; cdr3_nt: TGCGCCAGCAGTGATAGGACAGCGCAAGAGACCCAGTACTTC; cdr3_aa: CASSDRTAQETQYF
clone_size: .; j_call: TRBJ1-5; v_call: TRBV28; d_call: .; cdr3_nt: TGTGCCAGCAGCCAAGGGGGTCGCAATCAGCCCCAGCATTTT; cdr3_aa: CASSQGGRNQPQHF